This TCR beta chain was identified in a study of cytomegalovirus exposure and HLA in healthy donors. Overall study findings and caveats: Per a later analysis, HLA-associated TCR beta chains showed more clonal expansion than other, equally common TCR beta chains. V- and J-gene trimming of TCR beta was linked (in a later analysis) to a missense DCLRE1C variant.

PCR was performed using 60 Vbeta and 13 Jbeta primers. Method: immunoSEQ multiplex PCR; TCRdb's copy keeps in-frame clones and lacks some. The sample yields more than 150,000 clones, more than 85% seen once. Comments on this clone: The antigen is unknown.

J was trimmed by 4 bases and V by 2 bases; bases with no gene match: 4. The CDR3 has 16 amino acids. Per the germline V gene, CDR1 is SGHRS and CDR2 is YFSETQ. Sequenced: PBMCs. The rearrangement links TRBV5-1 to TRBJ2-3; TRBD2 matches at 13 bases. This TCR was sampled from a girl under two years old in good health and CMV-seronegative. CDR3 DNA: TGCGCCAGCAGCTTTGGGACTAGCGGGACAGCAGATACGCAGTATTTT. It is translated as CASSFGTSGTADTQYF.